This T cell receptor (beta chain) was profiled in a study of blood T cell repertoires in COVID-19. The overall study: Specimens from acute and convalescent COVID-19 originated in the United States, Italy and Spain. The cDNA or gDNA used as material had been derived from T cells, B-cell-depleted T cells, or PBMCs.

Authors' methods: Estimation of nucleated cell counts relied on the amplification of reference gene primers. TCRdb keeps only in-frame clones here, not all; method: immunoSEQ multiplex PCR. V, J and clone size derive from that table, while D and trimming were established from the DNA sequence. The sample includes approximately 350,000 clones, about 89% of them seen just once. Germline trimming cut 0 bases from V and 3 bases from J; bases unmatched to any gene: 5. Germline V gene data show CDR1 as SGHNT and CDR2 as YYREEE (reference sequence). There are 17 residues in the CDR3. The chain recombines TRBV5-4 with TRBJ2-2; 10 nucleotides align to TRBD1. This receptor was taken from a middle-aged man with acute or convalescent COVID-19. Sequencing input: peripheral blood. The CDR3 coding sequence is TGTGCCAGCAGCTTGGCCGGGACAGGGGCCCACACCGGGGAGCTGTTTTTT. Translated: CASSLAGTGAHTGELFF.